These 23 T cell receptor beta chains came from one sample sequenced in a study of T-cell memory formation after mild COVID-19. TCRdb re-called the 5' RACE reads through MiXCR, storing one row per CDR3 protein. This table holds about half a million distinct CDR3 sequences, about 20% found once. The sample taken for sequencing was PBMCs or a T cell subset sorted from them (not recorded which). The receptors shown here come from an adult woman who had mild COVID-19 (a few samples of this study predate the infection). Cell type and time point are not known.

This clonotype was counted between two and nine times. The chain uses TRBV5-1 and TRBJ1-2; 7 bases fit TRBD1. V trimming: 0 bases; J trimming: 8 bases; junction bases outside the gene matches: 16. The length of the CDR3 is 17 residues. Germline values: CDR1 SGHRS, CDR2 YFSETQ. The CDR3 DNA reads as TGCGCCAGCAGCTTGGCAGAACCTCCGGGACAGTGGGGCGGCTACACCTTC. It specifies CASSLAEPPGQWGGYTF.

In this sample, this clonotype turned up a few times. The J gene is TRBJ2-7, the V gene TRBV9, with D possibly being TRBD1 (5 bases). The V end was cut by 0 bases, the J end by 3 bases, with 13 bases between. The CDR3 runs to 15 residues. CDR1 is SGDLS, CDR2 YYNGEE, per germline. The CDR3 DNA reads TGTGCCAGCAGCGTAGCCCCAGGGCCAAACTACGAGCAGTACTTC. It translates to CASSVAPGPNYEQYF. Looking up the rest from reference TRBV9 and TRBJ2-7 gives the full variable domain: DSGVTQTPKHLITATGQRVTLRCSPRSGDLSVYWYQQSLDQGLQFLIQYYNGEERAKGNILERFSAQQFPDLHSELNLSSLELGDSALYFCASSVAPGPNYEQYFGPGTRLTVT.

This chain's CDR3 is CASSLEGGPLYF. The CDR3 nucleotides read TGTGCCAGCAGCTTAGAAGGGGGGCCCTTGTACTTC. This chain links TRBV7-6 with TRBJ2-7, with D perhaps TRBD1 or TRBD2 (6 bases each). Deletions cut 1 base from V and 12 bases from J, with 13 bases between. The CDR3 is made up of 12 amino acids. The germline gives CDR1 SGHVS, CDR2 FNYEAQ.

V usage is TRBV19 and J usage is TRBJ1-5; D gene unclear. Looked up from germline, CDR1 is LNHDA and CDR2 is SQIVND (reference sequence). The CDR3 runs 14 residues. V lost 9 bases and J 5 bases, leaving 17 bases between the germline ends. CDR3 sequence (DNA): TGTGCCAGCGTTCGGGTAAGCGGCGATCAGCCCCAGCATTTT. Protein product: CASVRVSGDQPQHF.

The CDR3 bases are TGTGCCAGCAGCTCCGGGACAGGGGTTGAAAAACTGTTTTTT. It specifies CASSSGTGVEKLFF. The chain links TRBV5-6 to TRBJ1-4, with 10 bases that match TRBD1. Unmatched junction bases numbered 3, after V lost 3 bases and J lost 7 bases. Germline lookup yields CDR1 SGHDT and CDR2 YYEEEE. The length of the CDR3 is 14 residues.

The rearrangement links TRBV27 to TRBJ2-1; 9 bases match TRBD1. Per germline, CDR1 MNHEY and CDR2 SMNVEV (reference sequence). This CDR3 region has 13 residues. J was trimmed by 7 bases and V by 8 bases; bases with no gene match: 6. The CDR3 nucleotides are TGTGCCAGCGGGACAGGGTGGGAGAATGAGCAGTTCTTC. Residues: CASGTGWENEQFF.

This clonotype was seen ten or more times. CDR3 residues: CASSLDRGYGYTF. For the CDR3, the DNA is TGTGCCAGCAGTCTAGACAGGGGCTATGGCTACACCTTC. The chain couples TRBV12-3 or TRBV12-4 to TRBJ1-2; 8 bases are a match to TRBD1. Trimming at V came to 5 bases and at J to 4 bases, leaving 3 bases not matched to a gene. CDR3 length: 13 residues.

The chain carries TRBV6-5 and TRBJ2-5; D might be TRBD2 (6 bases). V gave up 6 bases and J gave up 1 base, with 12 bases separating them. There are 14 residues in the CDR3. Germline V gives CDR1 MNHEY, CDR2 SVGAGI. Here the CDR3 reads CASRRGNLQETQYF. In DNA form, the CDR3 reads TGTGCCAGCAGGCGCGGGAACCTCCAAGAGACCCAGTACTTC.

This clonotype was observed a handful of times. The CDR3 bases are TGTGCCAGCAGCGGGACAATCTATGGCTACACCTTC. Translation: CASSGTIYGYTF. V gene TRBV5-6 combines with J gene TRBJ1-2, with D possibly TRBD1 on 6 matching bases. CDR3 length: 12 amino acids. The germline CDR1 and CDR2 sequences are SGHDT and YYEEEE. V lost 4 bases and J 4 bases, leaving 8 bases between the germline ends.

This clonotype was counted a few times. The rearrangement uses TRBV20-1 and TRBJ1-4, with unresolved D. V gave up 3 bases and J gave up 8 bases, with 16 bases separating them. Germline V gene lookup returns CDR1 DFQATT and CDR2 SNEGSKA (reference sequence). CDR3 length: 14 amino acids. As DNA, the CDR3 is TGCAGTGCTAGTAGACCCCCCAGAGGGGAAAAACTGTTTTTT. This sequence encodes CSASRPPRGEKLFF.

This clonotype has a handful of counts. The V call is TRBV4-2, the J call TRBJ2-2, with D perhaps TRBD2 (6 bases). This CDR3 is 15 amino acids long. V was shortened by 2 bases and J by 1 base, with 8 bases between the two germline ends. Germline assignment: CDR1 LGHNA and CDR2 YNFKEQ. CDR3 sequence (DNA): TGTGCCAGCAGCCAACACGGGGGGAACACCGGGGAGCTGTTTTTT. The encoded protein is CASSQHGGNTGELFF.

This clonotype was seen a handful of times. The genes are TRBV6-5 and TRBJ1-1; maybe TRBD1 (5 bases). Trimming removed 1 base from V and 4 bases from J, with 22 bases in between. CDR1 and CDR2 (germline): MNHEY, SVGAGI. The CDR3 is 18 amino acids. The DNA of the CDR3 is TGTGCCAGCAGTTACTGGGGGGGTATAGGTCGGCGTGGCACTGAAGCTTTCTTT. Translated, it gives CASSYWGGIGRRGTEAFF.

The genes are TRBV5-4 and TRBJ2-4, with 7 bases matching TRBD1. Looked up from germline, CDR1 is SGHNT and CDR2 is YYREEE (reference sequence). The CDR3 has 11 residues. Trimming removed 5 bases from V and 7 bases from J; junction bases left unmatched: 0. The CDR3 sequence is CASRQGNIQYF. CDR3 sequence (DNA): TGTGCCAGCAGACAGGGGAACATTCAGTACTTC.

This clonotype was detected a few times. The chain uses TRBV30 and TRBJ1-5, with a tentative D call TRBD1 (5 bases). The CDR3 runs to 14 residues. V dropped 2 bases and J dropped 2 bases, with 10 bases sitting between them. Germline V gives CDR1 GTSNPN, CDR2 SVGIG (reference sequence). CDR3 DNA sequence: TGTGCCTGGAGTCTAGCGACAGGCAATCAGCCCCAGCATTTT. Its protein is CAWSLATGNQPQHF.

The chain couples TRBV12-3 or TRBV12-4 to TRBJ2-1; tentatively, D is TRBD1 (5 bases). V was pared by 2 bases and J by 4 bases, with 9 bases between. There are 14 residues in the CDR3. Here the CDR3 reads CASSLWSGYNEQFF. CDR3 sequence (DNA): TGTGCCAGCAGTTTATGGTCAGGGTACAATGAGCAGTTCTTC.

The table lists this clonotype with a few counts. V and J are TRBV12-3 or TRBV12-4 and TRBJ2-7; 10 bases are a match to TRBD1. V shed 5 bases and J 7 bases; nucleotides not matched to a gene: 5. This CDR3 is 13 amino acids long. The CDR3 region is CASSRQGAGEQYF. For the CDR3, the DNA is TGTGCCAGCAGTCGACAGGGGGCGGGGGAGCAGTACTTC.

The V call is TRBV30, the J call TRBJ2-5; perhaps TRBD2 as D (5 bases). Germline loops: CDR1 GTSNPN, CDR2 SVGIG (reference sequence). This CDR3 has 13 amino acids. Trimming pared 0 bases from V and 3 bases from J, leaving 8 bases between. CDR3 nucleotide sequence: TGTGCCTGGAGTGTTGGAGGCGAAGAGACCCAGTACTTC. Its protein is CAWSVGGEETQYF.

This clonotype was seen at least ten times. The chain carries TRBV7-3 and TRBJ2-7; the D is unclear. Looked up from germline, CDR1 is SGHTA and CDR2 is FQGTGA. Trimming took off 5 bases at V and 4 bases at J, with 12 bases between the two ends. The CDR3 runs to 13 residues. The CDR3 DNA reads as TGTGCCAGCAGCCCCTCGGCTGGGTACGAGCAGTACTTC. It translates to CASSPSAGYEQYF.

This clonotype has a handful of counts. The V call is TRBV4-3, the J call TRBJ1-2; TRBD1 might be the D (6 bases). V shed 0 bases and J shed 4 bases, with 21 bases lying between them. The CDR3 has 18 amino acids. Germline V gene data show CDR1 as LGHNA and CDR2 as YSLEER. In DNA, the CDR3 is TGCGCCAGCAGCCAAGACGCTCGCCCCTCGGACAGCCTCTATGGCTACACCTTC. Amino acids: CASSQDARPSDSLYGYTF.

This clonotype was picked up a small number of times. The rearrangement links TRBV3-1 to TRBJ1-2, with D possibly being TRBD1 (5 bases). V lost 4 bases, J lost 2 bases, and 11 bases lay in between. There are 14 residues in the CDR3. In germline, CDR1 is LGHDT, CDR2 YNNKEL (reference sequence). The CDR3 DNA follows: TGTGCCAGCAGCCTCGGGGACGGAAACTATGGCTACACCTTC. Protein product: CASSLGDGNYGYTF.

There are a few counts of this clonotype. The CDR3 nucleotides read TGTGCCAGCAGCTTGGGGACATTAAGGACCTCGAACACTGAAGCTTTCTTT. Protein product: CASSLGTLRTSNTEAFF. The chain carries TRBV7-9 and TRBJ1-1; D may be TRBD1 (6 bases). Trimming cost V 3 bases and J 1 base, with 18 bases left between them. Germline V gene sequence: CDR1 SEHNR, CDR2 FQNEAQ (reference sequence). The CDR3 has 17 residues.

This clonotype was recorded many times. The chain links TRBV27 to TRBJ2-5; D assignment may be TRBD1 or TRBD2 (5 bases each). The germline V and J ends were trimmed by 2 bases and 1 base, with 8 bases remaining between them. Germline CDR1 and CDR2: MNHEY and SMNVEV (reference sequence). The CDR3 runs to 14 residues. The CDR3 is CASSLARGQETQYF. CDR3 DNA sequence: TGTGCCAGCAGTTTAGCGAGGGGCCAAGAGACCCAGTACTTC.

The chain recombines TRBV5-1 with TRBJ2-7; maybe TRBD2 (5 bases). With 1 base removed from V and 0 bases from J, the gap between germline ends came to 8 bases. The germline gives CDR1 SGHRS, CDR2 YFSETQ. CDR3 length equals 14 residues. The CDR3 DNA is TGCGCCAGCAGCTTGCCCGGGAACTCCTACGAGCAGTACTTC. Translated, it gives CASSLPGNSYEQYF.